This T cell receptor beta chain was obtained from a study of long-term antiretroviral therapy in people with HIV. Version v3.0 of the immunoSEQ assay was performed at survey level. Some clones are missing from TCRdb's copy, which holds only in-frame ones; the method was immunoSEQ multiplex PCR. The sample consists of 25,000 to 30,000 clones, about 85% of them appearing once. CDR1 and CDR2 from the germline V gene are SNHLY and FYNNEI. This CDR3 has 13 amino acids. V was shortened by 4 bases and J by 3 bases, with 9 bases between the two germline ends. This TCR derives from a man aged 40-50 years with HIV. Here the sequenced sample was unsorted PBMCs, taken 3 years after starting antiretroviral therapy. This rearrangement joins TRBV2 to TRBJ1-2, with D unclear. The CDR3 reads CASSVVSYYGYTF. The DNA for the CDR3 is TGTGCCAGCAGTGTTGTGTCCTACTATGGCTACACCTTC.